Following are 32 T cell receptor beta chains from one sample sequenced in a study of human T cells and chemical hapten exposure (dated by TCRdb to about 2021). Total RNA was extracted from unfractionated whole blood that had been collected in Tempus Blood RNA tubes. Libraries came from 5' RACE. Sequencer: Illumina MiSeq. TCRdb applied fastp at Q25 and MiXCR to the public reads, then kept only in-frame beta chains. Duplicate CDR3 protein sequences are folded into a single record with the most common DNA and genes. Across this sample there are about 140,000 distinct CDR3 sequences, with around 4% seen only once. The ten largest clones represent roughly 1.4% of the sample. The receptor set was obtained from a female donor in good health.

This clonotype was observed many times. This chain uses TRBV20-1 with TRBJ1-6; D is unresolved. The V and J ends lost 0 bases and 7 bases respectively, with 16 bases between them. The germline CDR1 and CDR2 sequences are DFQATT and SNEGSKA (reference sequence). The CDR3 has 16 amino acids. This chain's CDR3 is CSARDLVPGVNSPLHF. DNA of the CDR3: TGCAGTGCTAGAGATCTAGTTCCGGGAGTAAATTCACCCCTCCACTTT.

The sample holds many counts of this clonotype. The chain combines TRBV2 with TRBJ2-3, with 8 nucleotides matching TRBD1. J gave up 6 bases and V 6 bases, and 17 bases lay outside the gene matches. The CDR3 totals 17 residues. Looked up from germline, CDR1 is SNHLY and CDR2 is FYNNEI. The CDR3 loop reads CASSHPTGAARMDTQYF. The CDR3 DNA reads TGTGCCAGCAGCCACCCGACAGGGGCGGCCAGGATGGATACGCAGTATTTT. The full variable domain, completed using reference TRBV2 and TRBJ2-3, is EPEVTQTPSHQVTQMGQEVILRCVPISNHLYFYWYRQILGQKVEFLVSFYNNEISEKSEIFDDQFSVERPDGSNFTLKIRSTKLEDSAMYFCASSHPTGAARMDTQYFGPGTRLTVL.

The CDR3 reads CASSGQVNTEAFF. Here the CDR3 DNA reads TGTGCCAGCAGTGGTCAGGTGAACACTGAAGCTTTCTTT. The chain uses TRBV6-2 or TRBV6-3 and TRBJ1-1, with D uncertain. V lost 5 bases to trimming and J lost 0 bases, with 7 bases between them. This CDR3 comprises 13 residues. Germline V gene sequence: CDR1 MNHEY, CDR2 SVGEGT.

This clonotype came up many times. The chain employs TRBV12-3 or TRBV12-4 and TRBJ2-5; a possible D gene is TRBD2 (5 bases). CDR3 size: 14 residues. V dropped 2 bases and J dropped 2 bases, with 9 bases sitting between them. CDR3 loop: CASSLKVAQETQYF. The CDR3 nucleotides are TGTGCCAGCAGTTTAAAGGTAGCGCAAGAGACCCAGTACTTC.

At least ten counts were recorded for this clonotype. The J gene is TRBJ1-6, the V gene TRBV10-3; TRBD1 is a possible D gene (6 bases). The CDR3 has 15 amino acids. V was cut by 5 bases and J by 7 bases, with 15 bases left in between. Germline loops: CDR1 ENHRY, CDR2 SYGVKD. Here the CDR3 reads CAISTGLYGNSPLHF. Here the CDR3 DNA reads TGTGCCATCAGTACAGGGCTTTACGGAAATTCACCCCTCCACTTT.

This clonotype was observed at least ten times. CDR3 nucleotides: TGTGCCAGCAGTAACTTGGGACTCCAAGAGACCCAGTACTTC. It specifies CASSNLGLQETQYF. The chain is built from TRBV28 and TRBJ2-5; D is perhaps TRBD2 (6 bases). This CDR3 contains 14 residues. Trimming left V 5 bases short and J 1 base short, with 11 bases between. Per germline, CDR1 MDHEN and CDR2 SYDVKM.

This clonotype came up many times. This CDR3 is CASSEGLNYGYTF. The CDR3 nucleotides read TGTGCCAGCAGTGAAGGACTTAACTATGGCTACACCTTC. The chain carries TRBV6-1 and TRBJ1-2; D is ambiguous. V shed 1 base and J shed 1 base, with 4 bases lying between them. The CDR3 totals 13 residues. From germline, CDR1 is MNHNS and CDR2 SASEGT.

This clonotype occurred many times. The chain recombines TRBV5-1 with TRBJ2-1; D not resolved. This CDR3 comprises 17 residues. CDR1 and CDR2 from the germline V gene are SGHRS and YFSETQ. V gave up 4 bases and J gave up 6 bases, with 23 bases separating them. The CDR3 DNA reads TGCGCCAGCAGCAAGCTACCAGGACCCAACAAACGCAATGAGCAGTTCTTC. As protein: CASSKLPGPNKRNEQFF.

This clonotype has at least ten counts. The V and J genes are TRBV7-2 and TRBJ1-4; TRBD1 is a possible D gene (5 bases). CDR1 is SGHTA and CDR2 is FQGNSA in the germline V gene. Trimming took 7 bases from V and 6 from J, leaving 18 bases between them. The CDR3 sequence is 15 residues long. The CDR3 bases are TGTGCCAGCATCATTTCCCCAGGGTCGGATGAAAAACTGTTTTTT. It translates to CASIISPGSDEKLFF.

This clonotype has only a few counts. The chain is built from TRBV6-5 and TRBJ1-6; D is perhaps TRBD1 (6 bases). Germline loops: CDR1 MNHEY, CDR2 SVGAGI. The V and J ends lost 0 bases and 7 bases respectively, with 22 bases between them. The CDR3 consists of 19 residues. In DNA, the CDR3 is TGTGCCAGCAGTTACTCCGGTACTGGGGGCACATCCTGGAATTCACCCCTCCACTTT. This gives the protein CASSYSGTGGTSWNSPLHF.

This clonotype was seen only a few times. The chain links TRBV7-2 to TRBJ2-3; unclear D gene. This CDR3 is built from 14 residues. Trimming pared 5 bases from V and 15 bases from J, leaving 24 bases between. Germline lookup yields CDR1 SGHTA and CDR2 FQGNSA. The CDR3 nucleotides read TGTGCCAGCAGCCTATCGCTGCTCCTCCCGCCCGCATATTTT. Its protein is CASSLSLLLPPAYF.

In regard to this clonotype: A much larger clone differs from this one at a single base, so this may be a read error. This chain links TRBV9 with TRBJ1-2; D is unresolved. Germline lookup yields CDR1 SGDLS and CDR2 YYNGEE. The CDR3 covers 15 residues. CDR3 loop: CASSVTSVSASGYNF. DNA for the CDR3: TGTGCCAGCAGCGTAACCTCGGTTTCGGCGTCCGGCTACAACTTC.

This clonotype was counted many times. The rearrangement joins TRBV7-2 to TRBJ1-2, with D tentatively TRBD1 (6 bases). The CDR3 is made up of 14 amino acids. V was pared by 2 bases and J by 3 bases, with 10 bases between. Germline-derived CDR1 and CDR2 are SGHTA and FQGNSA. CDR3 protein: CASSLSGEDYGYTF. DNA for the CDR3: TGTGCCAGCAGCTTATCAGGGGAGGACTATGGCTACACCTTC.

This clonotype was seen repeatedly, ten times or more. The chain uses TRBV2 and TRBJ1-3; D possibly corresponds to TRBD1 (6 bases). Germline-derived CDR1 and CDR2 are SNHLY and FYNNEI. CDR3 length: 16 amino acids. Deletions cut 4 bases from V and 0 bases from J, with 13 bases between. The CDR3 nucleotides read TGTGCCAGCAGTGTTAGGGGGGGCTACTCTGGAAACACCATATATTTT. Protein sequence: CASSVRGGYSGNTIYF.

This clonotype was picked up many times. The gene calls are TRBV29-1 and TRBJ1-2; the D is unclear. V lost 5 bases, J lost 0 bases, and 13 bases lay in between. The CDR3 loop spans 14 amino acids. In germline, CDR1 is SQVTM, CDR2 ANQGSEA. The CDR3: CSVKRSEANYGYTF. In DNA, the CDR3 is TGCAGCGTTAAGCGGTCGGAAGCTAACTATGGCTACACCTTC.

Many counts were recorded for this clonotype. This chain joins TRBV3-1 and TRBJ1-2; weak D call: TRBD1 (6 bases). Germline V gene sequence: CDR1 LGHDT, CDR2 YNNKEL (reference sequence). There are 16 residues in the CDR3. The ends were cut back, 0 bases at V and 4 bases at J, with 15 bases in the middle. DNA for the CDR3: TGTGCCAGCAGCCAAGAAATAGGGGGGGGGACCTATGGCTACACCTTC. Its translation is CASSQEIGGGTYGYTF. Based on the CDR3 plus reference TRBV3-1 and TRBJ1-2, the full variable domain is DTAVSQTPKYLVTQMGNDKSIKCEQNLGHDTMYWYKQDSKKFLKIMFSYNNKELIINETVPNRFSPKSPDKAHLNLHINSLELGDSAVYFCASSQEIGGGTYGYTFGSGTRLTVV.

This clonotype was seen many times. The gene calls are TRBV12-3 or TRBV12-4 and TRBJ2-7; possibly TRBD2 for D (6 bases). The CDR3 is 15 residues long. The V and J ends lost 5 bases and 0 bases respectively, with 14 bases between them. The chain's CDR3 is CASSRSGTFSYEQYF. The CDR3 DNA is TGTGCCAGCAGTCGATCCGGGACTTTCTCCTACGAGCAGTACTTC.

This clonotype showed up many times. The V and J genes are TRBV5-1 and TRBJ2-1; 7 bases are shared with TRBD2. Trimming at V came to 6 bases and at J to 10 bases, leaving 10 bases not matched to a gene. The CDR3 loop spans 13 amino acids. The germline V gene has CDR1 SGHRS and CDR2 YFSETQ. The CDR3 here is CASNPPGGGEQFF. Written as DNA, the CDR3 is TGCGCCAGCAACCCCCCGGGGGGAGGGGAGCAGTTCTTC.

This clonotype has a count of ten or more. The chain uses TRBV12-3 or TRBV12-4 and TRBJ1-2; D is unclear. V was cut by 4 bases and J by 3 bases, with 18 bases left in between. CDR3 length equals 16 residues. The CDR3 DNA reads as TGTGCCAGCAGTTCCGGGCCTGTCTATCTTGACTATGGCTACACCTTC. It translates to CASSSGPVYLDYGYTF.

This clonotype was detected ten times or more. This sequence joins TRBV27 and TRBJ1-4; D gene uncertain. The V and J ends lost 0 bases and 6 bases respectively, with 8 bases between them. Germline-derived CDR1 and CDR2 are MNHEY and SMNVEV (reference sequence). The CDR3 contains 14 residues. The CDR3 reads CASSLSWGDEKLFF. The CDR3 coding sequence is TGTGCCAGCAGTTTATCGTGGGGTGATGAAAAACTGTTTTTT.

This clonotype was picked up many times. This rearrangement joins TRBV28 to TRBJ2-1; 8 bases align to TRBD1. The CDR3 covers 16 residues. Germline loops: CDR1 MDHEN, CDR2 SYDVKM. J was trimmed by 2 bases and V by 7 bases; bases with no gene match: 10. The CDR3 region is CASKSVETGAYNEQFF. The DNA of the CDR3 is TGTGCCAGCAAGTCTGTCGAGACAGGGGCCTACAATGAGCAGTTCTTC.

The CDR3 coding sequence is TGTGCCAGCAGCCCCCCCGGGTCTCTAGCGGCCCCCATCCAAGAGACCCAGTACTTC. Protein: CASSPPGSLAAPIQETQYF. The chain is built from TRBV14 and TRBJ2-5; TRBD2 matches at 7 bases. The germline CDR1 and CDR2 sequences are SGHDN and FVKESK. The CDR3 loop spans 19 amino acids. Trimming cost V 4 bases and J 1 base; bases outside gene matches: 18. Combining the CDR3 with reference TRBV14 and TRBJ2-5 gives the whole variable domain EAGVTQFPSHSVIEKGQTVTLRCDPISGHDNLYWYRRVMGKEIKFLLHFVKESKQDESGMPNNRFLAERTGGTYSTLKVQPAELEDSGVYFCASSPPGSLAAPIQETQYFGPGTRLLVL.

The rearrangement uses TRBV27 and TRBJ1-1; the D is unclear. The CDR3 loop spans 13 amino acids. The germline V and J ends were trimmed by 4 bases and 4 bases, with 10 bases remaining between them. CDR1 is MNHEY, CDR2 SMNVEV, per germline (reference sequence). Here the CDR3 DNA reads TGTGCCAGCAGTTCTTCCCTTATCACTGAAGCTTTCTTT. It specifies CASSSSLITEAFF.

This clonotype was counted ten times or more. CDR3 coding DNA: TGTGCCAGCAGCTTATTCCCCGAGCAGGTCCCGAGCTCCTATAATTCACCCCTCCACTTT. This encodes CASSLFPEQVPSSYNSPLHF. This rearrangement joins TRBV7-2 to TRBJ1-6, with D hard to call. The V gene's germline CDR1 is SGHTA and CDR2 FQGNSA. The CDR3 loop spans 20 amino acids. V lost 2 bases and J lost 0, with 20 bases in between. Using reference TRBV7-2 and TRBJ1-6 for the parts outside the CDR3, the full variable domain is GAGVSQSPSNKVTEKGKDVELRCDPISGHTALYWYRQSLGQGLEFLIYFQGNSAPDKSGLPSDRFSAERTGGSVSTLTIQRTQQEDSAVYLCASSLFPEQVPSSYNSPLHFGNGTRLTVT.

This clonotype came up many times. The gene calls are TRBV7-2 and TRBJ1-1, with D unclear. This CDR3 contains 11 residues. Trimming stripped 1 base from V and 7 bases from J, with 4 bases between. The germline gives CDR1 SGHTA, CDR2 FQGNSA. The CDR3 nucleotides read TGTGCCAGCAGCTTAGACAGTGAAGCTTTCTTT. Its translation: CASSLDSEAFF.

This clonotype was recorded at least ten times. V usage is TRBV10-3 and J usage is TRBJ2-7; possibly TRBD1 for D (5 bases). The CDR3 length is 13 residues. CDR1 is ENHRY, CDR2 SYGVKD, per germline. Trimming removed 4 bases at V and 2 bases at J, with 9 bases between. The DNA for the CDR3 is TGTGCCATCAGTGTAGGGGATGCCTACGAGCAGTACTTC. Encoded protein: CAISVGDAYEQYF.

This clonotype was picked up many times. The rearrangement uses TRBV4-2 and TRBJ1-6; D gene uncertain. CDR3 length equals 15 residues. Deletions cut 4 bases from V and 2 bases from J, with 9 bases between. Per the germline V gene, CDR1 is LGHNA and CDR2 is YNFKEQ. CDR3 in DNA: TGTGCCAGCAGCCGACCGGGCCCCTATAATTCACCCCTCCACTTT. It yields the protein CASSRPGPYNSPLHF.

This clonotype was counted at least ten times. The rearrangement uses TRBV7-9 and TRBJ2-6; D is perhaps TRBD1 or TRBD2 (5 bases each). Germline V CDR1 and CDR2: SEHNR, FQNEAQ (reference sequence). The CDR3 covers 18 residues. V lost 5 bases, J lost 3 bases, and 20 bases lay in between. CDR3 coding DNA: TGTGCCAGCAGCGGCCGGGGCAGGGTGGCATTTGGGGCCAACGTCCTGACTTTC. Its translation is CASSGRGRVAFGANVLTF.

In its sample, this clonotype was seen many times. The chain carries TRBV6-2 or TRBV6-3 and TRBJ1-2; no reliable D call. V shed 6 bases and J shed 4 bases, with 9 bases lying between them. Germline loops: CDR1 MNHEY, CDR2 SVGEGT. The CDR3 spans 12 residues. As DNA, the CDR3 is TGTGCCAGCAGCCCCAGTTCCTATGGCTACACCTTC. Amino acid sequence: CASSPSSYGYTF.

This clonotype has ten or more counts. The chain couples TRBV9 to TRBJ1-2, with D perhaps TRBD1 (5 bases). Trimming stripped 0 bases from V and 7 bases from J, with 19 bases between. The CDR3 has 16 amino acids. From germline, CDR1 is SGDLS and CDR2 YYNGEE. The CDR3 loop is CASSVVPGRGVGGYTF. The CDR3 region has the DNA TGTGCCAGCAGCGTAGTCCCCGGGAGGGGAGTAGGTGGCTACACCTTC.

This clonotype occurred many times. The V call is TRBV2, the J call TRBJ2-2; tentatively, D is TRBD2 (6 bases). Between the trimmed V and J ends, which lost 7 bases and 4 bases, there was a span of 16 bases. This CDR3 is built from 15 residues. In germline, CDR1 is SNHLY, CDR2 FYNNEI. The CDR3 DNA is TGTGCCAGCATGGACTTCCCCGGGGGCACCGGGGAGCTGTTTTTT. It encodes CASMDFPGGTGELFF.

This clonotype was counted many times. The chain has TRBV12-3 or TRBV12-4 and TRBJ2-5; D is uncertain. V lost 3 bases, J lost 1 base, and 9 bases lay in between. The CDR3 totals 14 residues. The CDR3 DNA reads as TGTGCCAGCAGTTTTGGGTCCCCCCAAGAGACCCAGTACTTC. This gives the protein CASSFGSPQETQYF.